This T cell receptor (beta chain) was documented in a study of Graves' ophthalmopathy and Graves' hyperthyroidism. This clonotype occurred a few times. Amplification of TCR beta CDR3 regions used RNA transcripts. First-round RT-PCR relied on HTBI primers, and a second-round multiplex PCR came next. TCRdb itself ran the multiplex PCR reads through MiXCR, one entry per CDR3 protein. The data show about 550,000 distinct CDR3 sequences, about 40% seen once. V gave up 4 bases and J gave up 0 bases; unmatched junction bases: 5. The CDR3 is 17 residues long. Germline-derived CDR1 and CDR2 are LGHDT and YNNKEL (reference sequence).

The sequencing sample was made of peripheral blood or thyroid tissue (not recorded which). The chain employs TRBV3-1 and TRBJ2-6, with 8 nucleotides matching TRBD1. The sequence came from an adult man with Graves' hyperthyroidism. The CDR3: CASSRGQGSSGANVLTF. In DNA form, the CDR3 reads TGTGCCAGCAGCCGCGGACAGGGCAGCTCTGGGGCCAACGTCCTGACTTTC.